The 26 T cell receptor beta chains listed next were all sequenced from one sample in a study of blood T cell repertoires in COVID-19. TCRdb's table, derived via immunoSEQ multiplex PCR, lists solely in-frame clones and lacks some. This sample has 450,000 or so clones; 89% occur once, and the top ten carry 1.5% to 1.9%. The sequencing input was peripheral blood. Receptor source: a woman aged 40 to 50 with COVID-19, enrolled during active disease.

This sequence joins TRBV27 and TRBJ2-1; 8 nucleotides match TRBD2. Germline CDR1 and CDR2: MNHEY and SMNVEV (reference sequence). With 2 bases clipped from V and 6 bases from J, the junction kept 30 bases outside the gene matches. The CDR3 is 23 residues long. CDR3 in DNA: TGTGCCAGCAGTTTAAATTTCCTGACCTGGGTGGCTGGAGCGGGAGAGCGGAGCAATGAGCAGTTCTTC. Protein sequence: CASSLNFLTWVAGAGERSNEQFF.

Only one count was recorded for this clone. The chain has TRBV28 and TRBJ2-5, with TRBD1 matching 12 bases. The germline CDR1 and CDR2 sequences are MDHEN and SYDVKM. This CDR3 has 16 residues. The ends lost 2 bases at V and 2 bases at J; junction bases unmatched: 3. CDR3 sequence (DNA): TGTGCCAGCAGTTTAGGGACAGGGGGCGTACAAGAGACCCAGTACTTC. Its translation: CASSLGTGGVQETQYF.

The chain carries TRBV5-1 and TRBJ1-4; D may be TRBD1 (5 bases). Germline V gene sequence: CDR1 SGHRS, CDR2 YFSETQ. The CDR3 runs 14 residues. Trimming shortened V by 2 bases and J by 4 bases, and 9 bases separated the two germline ends. In nucleotides, the CDR3 is TGCGCCAGCAGCTTACGACAGATTAATGAAAAACTGTTTTTT. This translates into CASSLRQINEKLFF.

The chain couples TRBV25-1 to TRBJ1-6; D possibly corresponds to TRBD1 (6 bases). V was cut by 5 bases and J by 7 bases, with 12 bases left in between. The CDR3 spans 14 residues. Germline loops: CDR1 MGHDK, CDR2 SYGVNS. CDR3 sequence reads: CASSPGTSNSPLHF. The CDR3 nucleotides are TGTGCCAGCAGTCCTGGGACAAGCAATTCACCCCTCCACTTT.

The gene calls are TRBV29-1 and TRBJ2-1; a possible D gene is TRBD2 (6 bases). The germline V gene has CDR1 SQVTM and CDR2 ANQGSEA. V dropped 3 bases and J dropped 5 bases, with 14 bases sitting between them. The CDR3 runs 14 residues. In DNA, the CDR3 is TGCAGCGTTGAGGTAGCGGAGGCGAACAATGAGCAGTTCTTC. Residues: CSVEVAEANNEQFF.

The chain joins TRBV6-2 or TRBV6-3 to TRBJ2-4, with TRBD1 identical over 7 bases. The CDR3 is 15 amino acids. Trimming removed 6 bases from V and 3 bases from J; junction bases left unmatched: 8. The germline V gene encodes CDR1 MNHEY and CDR2 SVGEGT. The CDR3: CASSQETGLKNIQYF. CDR3 sequence (DNA): TGTGCCAGCAGCCAAGAGACAGGGCTCAAAAACATTCAGTACTTC.

This chain joins TRBV30 and TRBJ1-4; 9 nucleotides agree with TRBD1. The germline V gene encodes CDR1 GTSNPN and CDR2 SVGIG (reference sequence). This CDR3 is built from 14 residues. V shed 3 bases and J 7 bases; nucleotides not matched to a gene: 6. CDR3 in amino acids: CAWRPQGAAEKLFF. The DNA for the CDR3 is TGTGCCTGGAGACCACAGGGGGCGGCTGAAAAACTGTTTTTT. Looking up the rest from reference TRBV30 and TRBJ1-4 gives the full variable domain: SQTIHQWPATLVQPVGSPLSLECTVEGTSNPNLYWYRQAAGRGLQLLFYSVGIGQISSEVPQNLSASRPQDRQFILSSKKLLLSDSGFYLCAWRPQGAAEKLFFGSGTQLSVL.

The chain carries TRBV4-1 and TRBJ1-1; D is unclear. From germline, CDR1 is MGHRA and CDR2 YSYEKL. Trimming took off 5 bases at V and 1 base at J, with 11 bases between the two ends. The CDR3 totals 14 residues. The CDR3 region is CASSFRSGNTEAFF. The CDR3, as DNA: TGCGCCAGCAGCTTTAGATCAGGGAACACTGAAGCTTTCTTT.

V and J are TRBV5-1 and TRBJ2-7; 7 positions agree with TRBD2. Germline CDR1 is SGHRS and CDR2 is YFSETQ. CDR3 length: 15 amino acids. V gave up 3 bases and J gave up 7 bases; unmatched junction bases: 13. The CDR3 protein is CASSSGGIMAGEQYF. The DNA for the CDR3 is TGCGCCAGCAGCTCGGGGGGTATCATGGCGGGAGAGCAGTACTTC.

This sequence joins TRBV7-2 and TRBJ1-2; no reliable D call. The CDR3 is 10 residues long. The V and J ends lost 5 bases and 7 bases respectively, with 5 bases between them. The germline gives CDR1 SGHTA, CDR2 FQGNSA. The CDR3 region is CASSPSGYTF. In DNA, the CDR3 is TGTGCCAGCAGCCCCTCTGGCTACACCTTC.

The chain employs TRBV24-1 and TRBJ2-5, with 7 bases fitting TRBD2. Looked up from germline, CDR1 is KGHDR and CDR2 is SFDVKD. The CDR3 contains 13 residues. J was trimmed by 4 bases and V by 3 bases; bases with no gene match: 1. The CDR3 sequence: CATSDRLAETQYF. In DNA, the CDR3 is TGTGCCACCAGTGATCGACTAGCAGAGACCCAGTACTTC.

The chain uses TRBV15 and TRBJ1-1, with D hard to call. This CDR3 comprises 13 residues. Germline lookup yields CDR1 LNHNV and CDR2 YYDKDF (reference sequence). With 1 base removed from V and 1 base from J, the gap between germline ends came to 4 bases. The CDR3, as DNA: TGTGCCACCAGCAGAGTTAGGAACACTGAAGCTTTCTTT. It codes for CATSRVRNTEAFF.

The chain uses TRBV18 and TRBJ1-2, with 7 positions matching TRBD1. CDR1 and CDR2 from the germline V gene are KGHSH and LQKENI. The V and J ends lost 6 bases and 8 bases, in that order; junction bases with no gene match: 12. The CDR3 runs 14 residues. The CDR3 loop is CASSRDRVILGYTF. The DNA of the CDR3 is TGTGCCAGCTCCCGCGACAGGGTGATTTTGGGCTACACCTTC. Full variable domain (rest looked up from reference TRBV18 and TRBJ1-2): NAGVMQNPRHLVRRRGQEARLRCSPMKGHSHVYWYRQLPEEGLKFMVYLQKENIIDESGMPKERFSAEFPKEGPSILRIQQVVRGDSAAYFCASSRDRVILGYTFGSGTRLTVV.

This clone has a handful of counts. The genes are TRBV4-2 and TRBJ2-7, with 7 bases matching TRBD1. The germline V gene encodes CDR1 LGHNA and CDR2 YNFKEQ. There are 17 residues in the CDR3. Unmatched junction bases numbered 17, after V lost 3 bases and J lost 6 bases. The CDR3 loop reads CASSQIGAGTVPGEQYF. For the CDR3, the DNA is TGTGCCAGCAGCCAGATAGGGGCCGGGACAGTTCCCGGCGAGCAGTACTTC.

The chain links TRBV10-3 to TRBJ2-1, with 8 bases aligning to TRBD2. Germline assignment: CDR1 ENHRY and CDR2 SYGVKD. The CDR3 sequence is 16 residues long. V lost 0 bases, J lost 6 bases, and 7 bases stayed unmatched. CDR3 in DNA: TGTGCCATCAGTGAGTCGACAAGCGGGAGACGCAATGAGCAGTTCTTC. It is translated as CAISESTSGRRNEQFF.

This clone has just one count. V usage is TRBV28 and J usage is TRBJ2-7; D might be TRBD1 (6 bases). The CDR3 sequence is 14 residues long. The V end lost 7 bases, the J end lost 2 bases, and 15 bases lay between the germline ends. Germline loops: CDR1 MDHEN, CDR2 SYDVKM. The CDR3: CASTLSQGTYEQYF. The CDR3 nucleotides are TGTGCCAGCACCTTGAGCCAGGGGACCTACGAGCAGTACTTC.

In DNA, the CDR3 is TGCAGTGCTAGTCCTTCGGGATGGAGCTACACCTTC. This translates into CSASPSGWSYTF. V is TRBV20-1 and J is TRBJ1-2; unclear D gene. V gave up 3 bases and J gave up 9 bases, with 14 bases separating them. The CDR3 is 12 residues long. The germline gives CDR1 DFQATT, CDR2 SNEGSKA (reference sequence).

The chain uses TRBV28 and TRBJ1-5; no clear D gene. This CDR3 is built from 14 residues. The germline V gene encodes CDR1 MDHEN and CDR2 SYDVKM. Trimming took 3 bases from V and 3 from J, leaving 9 bases between them. CDR3 residues: CASSFPGPNQPQHF. The CDR3 bases are TGTGCCAGCAGTTTTCCGGGTCCCAATCAGCCCCAGCATTTT.

The genes are TRBV14 and TRBJ1-1; weak D call: TRBD1 (5 bases). The germline V gene encodes CDR1 SGHDN and CDR2 FVKESK. The V and J ends lost 4 bases and 0 bases respectively, with 15 bases between them. The CDR3 runs to 16 residues. The CDR3 region has the DNA TGTGCCAGCAGCCTACGGGGGGGGATATTGAACACTGAAGCTTTCTTT. It codes for CASSLRGGILNTEAFF.

The V and J genes are TRBV15 and TRBJ1-1; 9 bases are shared with TRBD1. Germline V gene sequence: CDR1 LNHNV, CDR2 YYDKDF (reference sequence). The CDR3 spans 14 residues. With V trimmed by 3 bases and J by 7 bases, 6 bases remained unmatched. CDR3 bases: TGTGCCACCAGCAGGGGACAGGGCGTGAGTGAAGCTTTCTTT. The encoded protein is CATSRGQGVSEAFF.

The chain uses TRBV6-2 or TRBV6-3 and TRBJ1-2, with 8 positions matching TRBD1. The CDR3 covers 14 residues. CDR1 is MNHEY and CDR2 is SVGEGT in the germline V gene. Trimming removed 5 bases from V and 3 bases from J; junction bases left unmatched: 5. CDR3 bases: TGTGCCAGCAGTCCCAGGGGGCCCTACTATGGCTACACCTTC. It specifies CASSPRGPYYGYTF.

V usage is TRBV6-6 and J usage is TRBJ1-2; 9 bases fit TRBD1. The CDR3 consists of 13 residues. Germline V gives CDR1 MNHNY, CDR2 SVGAGI (reference sequence). Germline trimming cut 6 bases from V and 8 bases from J; bases unmatched to any gene: 7. In nucleotides, the CDR3 is TGTGCCAGCAGGACGGGACAGGGAGGCGGCTACACCTTC. Encoded protein: CASRTGQGGGYTF.

With respect to this clone: The same CDR3 arises from other DNA sequences in this sample as well. The CDR3 nucleotides are TGTGCCAGCAGTTTGCGGGATCAGCCCCAGCATTTT. As protein: CASSLRDQPQHF. The chain uses TRBV28 and TRBJ1-5, with unresolved D. CDR1 MDHEN and CDR2 SYDVKM come from the germline V gene. CDR3 size: 12 residues. With 3 bases removed from V and 5 bases from J, the gap between germline ends came to 5 bases.

The CDR3 sequence: CATSRAGQGNTEAFF. Here the CDR3 DNA reads TGTGCCACCAGCAGAGCCGGACAGGGGAACACTGAAGCTTTCTTT. V and J are TRBV15 and TRBJ1-1, with TRBD1 identical over 8 bases. CDR1 is LNHNV and CDR2 is YYDKDF in the germline V gene (reference sequence). Trimming at V came to 1 base and at J to 1 base, leaving 2 bases not matched to a gene. The CDR3 consists of 15 residues.

The V call is TRBV28, the J call TRBJ2-3, with TRBD2 matching 14 bases. The CDR3 consists of 16 residues. V lost 8 bases, J lost 2 bases, and 6 bases stayed unmatched. In germline, CDR1 is MDHEN, CDR2 SYDVKM. CDR3 residues: CASGRTSGGTTDTQYF. The CDR3 DNA reads as TGTGCCAGCGGCCGGACTAGCGGGGGGACCACAGATACGCAGTATTTT.

The chain combines TRBV11-1 with TRBJ1-2; tentative D call: TRBD1 (5 bases). The CDR3 has 15 residues. Germline V gives CDR1 SGHAT, CDR2 FQDESV (reference sequence). V gave up 0 bases and J gave up 2 bases, with 10 bases separating them. The DNA for the CDR3 is TGTGCCAGCAGCTTAGCCTCGACAGCAAACTATGGCTACACCTTC. It yields the protein CASSLASTANYGYTF.